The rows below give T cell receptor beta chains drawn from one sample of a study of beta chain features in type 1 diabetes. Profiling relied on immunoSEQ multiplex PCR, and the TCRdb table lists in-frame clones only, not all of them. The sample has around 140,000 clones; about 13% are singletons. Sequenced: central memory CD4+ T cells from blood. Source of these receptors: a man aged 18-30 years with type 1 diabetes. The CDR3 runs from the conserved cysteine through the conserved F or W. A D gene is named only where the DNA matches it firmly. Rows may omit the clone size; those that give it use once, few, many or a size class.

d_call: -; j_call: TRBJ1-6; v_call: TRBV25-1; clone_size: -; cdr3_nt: TGTGCCAGCAGTGGGGCGGGGACAAGTTCACCCCTCCACTTT; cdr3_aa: CASSGAGTSSPLHF
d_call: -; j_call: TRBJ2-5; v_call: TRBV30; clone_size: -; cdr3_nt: TGTGCCTGGCGGACCTGGACGGGGCGGGCCCAGTACTTC; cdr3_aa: CAWRTWTGRAQYF
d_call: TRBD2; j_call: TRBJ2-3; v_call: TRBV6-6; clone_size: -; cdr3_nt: TGTGCCAGCAGTTACTCGGGAGGGCGGGAATCAGATACGCAGTATTTT; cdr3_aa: CASSYSGGRESDTQYF
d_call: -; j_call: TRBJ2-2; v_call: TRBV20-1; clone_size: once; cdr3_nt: TGCAGTGCTAGAGACACCGGGGAGCTGTTTTTT; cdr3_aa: CSARDTGELFF
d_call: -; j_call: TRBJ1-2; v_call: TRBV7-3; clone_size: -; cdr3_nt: TGTGCCAGCAGCTCCGGTGCTGCTAACTATGGCTACACCTTC; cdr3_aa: CASSSGAANYGYTF
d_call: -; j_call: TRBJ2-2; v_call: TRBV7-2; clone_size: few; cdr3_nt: TGTGCCAGCAGCTTTAACGCGAACACCGGGGAGCTGTTTTTT; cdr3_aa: CASSFNANTGELFF
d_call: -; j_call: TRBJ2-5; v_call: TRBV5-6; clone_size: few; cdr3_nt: TGTGCCAGCAGCTTCGACGTGATCGGGGAGACCCAGTACTTC; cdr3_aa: CASSFDVIGETQYF
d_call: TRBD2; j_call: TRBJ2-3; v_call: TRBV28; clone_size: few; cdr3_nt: TGTGCCAGCAAGGGTTTGAGCGGGGGGTCAGATACGCAGTATTTT; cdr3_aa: CASKGLSGGSDTQYF
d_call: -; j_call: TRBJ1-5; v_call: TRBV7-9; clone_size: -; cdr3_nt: TGTGCCAGCAGCTTATTAGACAGCAATCAGCCCCAGCATTTT; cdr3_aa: CASSLLDSNQPQHF
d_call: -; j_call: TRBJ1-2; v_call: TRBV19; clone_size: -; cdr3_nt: TGTGCCAGTAGAAGCTATGGCTACACCTTC; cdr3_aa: CASRSYGYTF
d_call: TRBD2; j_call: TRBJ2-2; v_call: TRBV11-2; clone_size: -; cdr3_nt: TGTGCCAGCAGCTTAGAGGGAGGGGTTGTCGGGGAGCTGTTTTTT; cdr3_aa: CASSLEGGVVGELFF
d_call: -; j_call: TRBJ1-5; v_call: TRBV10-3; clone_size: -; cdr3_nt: TGTGCCATCAGTGAGGATCAGGTCCAGCCCCAGCATTTT; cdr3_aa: CAISEDQVQPQHF
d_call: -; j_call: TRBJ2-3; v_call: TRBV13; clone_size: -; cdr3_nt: TGTGCCAGCAGCAGGGCGGGCGGTACAGATACGCAGTATTTT; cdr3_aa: CASSRAGGTDTQYF
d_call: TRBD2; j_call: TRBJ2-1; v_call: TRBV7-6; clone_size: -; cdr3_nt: TGTGCCAGCAGCTTAGAGGGTGGCGGGGGGTCCTACAATGAGCAGTTCTTC; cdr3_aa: CASSLEGGGGSYNEQFF
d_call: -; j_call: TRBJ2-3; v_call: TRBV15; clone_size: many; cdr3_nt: TGTGCCACCAGCAGAGAGGTTCTAGGGTCAGATACGCAGTATTTT; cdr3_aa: CATSREVLGSDTQYF
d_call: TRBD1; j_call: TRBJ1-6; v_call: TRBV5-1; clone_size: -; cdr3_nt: TGCGCCAGCAGCTCGGACAGGGATTCACCCCTCCACTTT; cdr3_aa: CASSSDRDSPLHF
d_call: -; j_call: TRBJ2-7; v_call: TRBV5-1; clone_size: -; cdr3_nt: TGCGCCAGCAGCCCCCAGGGCGGGTCCTACGAGCAGTACTTC; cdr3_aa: CASSPQGGSYEQYF
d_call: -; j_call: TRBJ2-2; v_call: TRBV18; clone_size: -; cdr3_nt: TGTGCCAGCTCCGCCAACACCGGGGAGCTGTTTTTT; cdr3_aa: CASSANTGELFF
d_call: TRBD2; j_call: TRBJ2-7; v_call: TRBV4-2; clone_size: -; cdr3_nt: TGTGCCAGCAGCCAAGACTTGACTAGCGGGTTGAGCTCCTACGAGCAGTACTTC; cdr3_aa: CASSQDLTSGLSSYEQYF
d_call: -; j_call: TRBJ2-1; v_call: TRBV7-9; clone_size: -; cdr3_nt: TGTGCCAGCAGCTTAGGTCACCCGGGACAATCGGTTGATGAGCAGTTCTTC; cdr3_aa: CASSLGHPGQSVDEQFF
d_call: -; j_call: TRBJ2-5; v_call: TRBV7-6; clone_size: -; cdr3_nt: TGTGCCAGCAGCTCCATTCGCCGTCCTGTGGGAGAGACCCAGTACTTC; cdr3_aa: CASSSIRRPVGETQYF
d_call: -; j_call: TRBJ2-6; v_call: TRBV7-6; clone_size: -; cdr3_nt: TGTGCCAGCAGCTCCGGACAGTTCTCTGGGGCCAACGTCCTGACTTTC; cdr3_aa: CASSSGQFSGANVLTF
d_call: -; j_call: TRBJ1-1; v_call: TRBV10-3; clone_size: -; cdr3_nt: TGTGCCATCAGTGCGAGGCGGACGATGAACACTGAAGCTTTCTTT; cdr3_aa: CAISARRTMNTEAFF
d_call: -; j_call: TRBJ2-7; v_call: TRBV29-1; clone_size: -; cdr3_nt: TGCAGCGTTGTTTGGCTCAGTGAGGAGCAGTACTTC; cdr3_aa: CSVVWLSEEQYF
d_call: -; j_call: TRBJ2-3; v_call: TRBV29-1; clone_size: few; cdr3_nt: TGCAGCGTTGGAAGGGACTCCCCGTCACCTGGCACAGATACGCAGTATTTT; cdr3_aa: CSVGRDSPSPGTDTQYF
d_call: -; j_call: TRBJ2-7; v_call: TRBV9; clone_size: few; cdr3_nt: TGTGCCAGCAGCGTAGGTGAAGACGAGCAGTACTTC; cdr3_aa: CASSVGEDEQYF
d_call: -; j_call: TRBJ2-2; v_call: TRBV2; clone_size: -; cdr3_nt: TGTGCCAGCCAGGGCGATCGCGGCACCGGGGAGCTGTTTTTT; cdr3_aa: CASQGDRGTGELFF
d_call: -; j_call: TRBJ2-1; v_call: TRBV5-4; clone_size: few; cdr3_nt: TGTGCCAGCAGCTTGGGGCAGGTCGGATACAATGAGCAGTTCTTC; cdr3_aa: CASSLGQVGYNEQFF
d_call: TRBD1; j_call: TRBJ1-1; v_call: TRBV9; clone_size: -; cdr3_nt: TGTGCCAGCAGCCGACAGGGGGCGAACACTGAAGCTTTCTTT; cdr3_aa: CASSRQGANTEAFF
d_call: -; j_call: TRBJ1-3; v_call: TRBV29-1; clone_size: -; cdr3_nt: TGCAGCGCTCTTCACAGGGCTGGAAACACCATATATTTT; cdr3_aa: CSALHRAGNTIYF
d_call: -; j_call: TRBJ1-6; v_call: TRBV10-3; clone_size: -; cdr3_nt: TGTGCCATCAGTGGGGCCTATAATTCACCCCTCCACTTT; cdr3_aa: CAISGAYNSPLHF
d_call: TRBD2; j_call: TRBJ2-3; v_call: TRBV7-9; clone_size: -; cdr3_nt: TGTGCCAGCAGTCCCGGACTAGCGGTCAGCACAGATACGCAGTATTTT; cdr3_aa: CASSPGLAVSTDTQYF
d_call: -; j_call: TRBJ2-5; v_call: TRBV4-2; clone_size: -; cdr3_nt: TGTGCCAGCAGCCCAACCCAAGAGACCCAGTACTTC; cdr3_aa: CASSPTQETQYF
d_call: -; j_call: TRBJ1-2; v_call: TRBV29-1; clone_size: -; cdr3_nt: TGCAGCGTTGGGAGTGCAGACCTGACTAACTATGGCTACACCTTC; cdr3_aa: CSVGSADLTNYGYTF
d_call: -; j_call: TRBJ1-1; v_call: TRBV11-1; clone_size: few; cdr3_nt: TGTGCCAGCAGCATCGACAGAAACACTGAAGCTTTCTTT; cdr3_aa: CASSIDRNTEAFF
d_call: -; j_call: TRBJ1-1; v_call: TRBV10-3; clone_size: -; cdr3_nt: TGTGCCATCAGCAAACAGGGATTGAACACTGAAGCTTTCTTT; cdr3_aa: CAISKQGLNTEAFF
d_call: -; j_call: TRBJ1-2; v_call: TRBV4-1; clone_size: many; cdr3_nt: TGCGCCAGCAGCCAAGAGGGGCAGGGACTCTATGGCTACACCTTC; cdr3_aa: CASSQEGQGLYGYTF
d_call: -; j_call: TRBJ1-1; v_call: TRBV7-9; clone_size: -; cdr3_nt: TGTGCCAGCAGCTTGGTAGGGGACCCCTACACTGAAGCTTTCTTT; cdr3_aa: CASSLVGDPYTEAFF
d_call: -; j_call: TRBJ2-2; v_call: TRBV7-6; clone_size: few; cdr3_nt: TGTGCCAGCAGCTCCCAGGGTCTAGGCGGGGAGCTGTTTTTT; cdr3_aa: CASSSQGLGGELFF
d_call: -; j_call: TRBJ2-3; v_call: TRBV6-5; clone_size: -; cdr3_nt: TGTGCCAGCAGTTCCCCGGCCACAGATACGCAGTATTTT; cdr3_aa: CASSSPATDTQYF
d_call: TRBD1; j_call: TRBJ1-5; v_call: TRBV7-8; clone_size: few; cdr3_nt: TGTGCCAGCAGCCCAGGGGCGGGACAGGGAAATCAGCCCCAGCATTTT; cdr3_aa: CASSPGAGQGNQPQHF
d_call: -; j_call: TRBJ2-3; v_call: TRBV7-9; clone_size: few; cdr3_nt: TGTGCCAGCAGCCCACTATCCGGGGGAGATACGCAGTATTTT; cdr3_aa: CASSPLSGGDTQYF
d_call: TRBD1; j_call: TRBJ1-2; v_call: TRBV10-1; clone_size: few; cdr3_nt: TGCGCCAGCAGTCCGGGACAGGGGAGCGGCTACACCTTC; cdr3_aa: CASSPGQGSGYTF
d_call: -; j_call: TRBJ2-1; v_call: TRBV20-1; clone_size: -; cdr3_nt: TGCAGTGCTAGTTGGTTCAATGAGCAGTTCTTC; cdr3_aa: CSASWFNEQFF
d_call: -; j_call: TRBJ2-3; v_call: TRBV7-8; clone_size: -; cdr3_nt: TGTGCCAGCAGCCTTCGTTTCGGTTCAGATACGCAGTATTTT; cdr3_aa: CASSLRFGSDTQYF
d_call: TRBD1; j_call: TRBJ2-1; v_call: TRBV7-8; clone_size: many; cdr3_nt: TGTGCCAGCAGCCCCGACAGGGTCACCTACTACAATGAGCAGTTCTTC; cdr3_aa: CASSPDRVTYYNEQFF
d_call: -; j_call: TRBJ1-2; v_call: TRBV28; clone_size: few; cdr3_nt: TGTGCCAGCAGTTTATATGGAGGAGATGGCTACACCTTC; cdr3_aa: CASSLYGGDGYTF
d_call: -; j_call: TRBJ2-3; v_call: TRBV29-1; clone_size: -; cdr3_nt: TGCAGCGTTGAGGGCAGGGCAGATACGCAGTATTTT; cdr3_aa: CSVEGRADTQYF
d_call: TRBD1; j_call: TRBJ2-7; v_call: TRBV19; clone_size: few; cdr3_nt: TGTGCCAGTAGTACGAGACAGGGCTACGAGCAGTACTTC; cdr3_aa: CASSTRQGYEQYF
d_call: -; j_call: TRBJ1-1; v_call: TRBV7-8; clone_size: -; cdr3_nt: TGTGCCAGCAGCCCGGTAGGGGCCGGTACTGAAGCTTTCTTT; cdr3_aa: CASSPVGAGTEAFF
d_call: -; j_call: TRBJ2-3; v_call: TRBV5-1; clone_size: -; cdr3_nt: TGCGCCAGCAGTTCAGTCGGGGGAGCGTCAGATACGCAGTATTTT; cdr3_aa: CASSSVGGASDTQYF
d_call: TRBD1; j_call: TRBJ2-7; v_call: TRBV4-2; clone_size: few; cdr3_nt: TGTGCCAGCAGCCAAACAGGGGTTGCGTCCTACGAGCAGTACTTC; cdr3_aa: CASSQTGVASYEQYF
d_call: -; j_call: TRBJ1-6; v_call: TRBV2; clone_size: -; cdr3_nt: TGTGCCAGCAGTGAGACAGCTAATTCACCCCTCCACTTT; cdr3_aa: CASSETANSPLHF